This T cell receptor (beta chain) stems from a study of OX40 agonist ivuxolimab in advanced cancers. Study as a whole: Partial responses were observed in three patients, of whom one had hepatocellular carcinoma and two had cutaneous melanoma.

Profiled with immunoSEQ multiplex PCR; TCRdb holds only in-frame clones, not every one. The repertoire holds fewer than 9,000 clones, with 75% to 85% as singletons. There are 14 residues in the CDR3. The germline gives CDR1 MNHEY, CDR2 SVGAGI. V gave up 6 bases and J gave up 5 bases; unmatched junction bases: 6. This sequence originates from an adult with an advanced solid tumor such as melanoma, head and neck, liver or kidney cancer. V and J are TRBV6-5 and TRBJ2-5, with 10 nucleotides matching TRBD2. The material sequenced was CD4+ or CD8+ T cells sorted from blood, taken in a trial of the OX40 agonist ivuxolimab. CDR3 in amino acids: CASSRAGGWETQYF. CDR3 coding DNA: TGTGCCAGCAGCCGAGCGGGGGGGTGGGAGACCCAGTACTTC.